The source of this T cell receptor (beta chain) is a study of beta chain features in type 1 diabetes. Overall study results and limits: Insertions at VDJ junctions were less frequent in type 1 diabetes patients. These patients also deleted more nucleotides at the same junctions. Among patients, naive, central memory and Treg TCRB repertoires appeared more similar than among healthy donors.

CDR3 size: 14 residues. CDR1 MNHEY and CDR2 SVGAGI come from the germline V gene. With V trimmed by 8 bases and J by 4 bases, 6 bases remained unmatched. A word on this clone: Its antigen remains unknown.

Expressed TCRB transcripts were sequenced after all isolated RNA was converted to cDNA. The table came from immunoSEQ multiplex PCR; TCRdb's copy has only in-frame clones and leaves some out. The top ten clones hold about 0.087% of a sample with hundreds of thousands of clones, around 16% of them seen once. The clonotype was recovered from a man between 18 and 29 years old in good health. The gene calls are TRBV6-5 and TRBJ2-5, with TRBD1 identical over 11 bases. The specimen was naive CD4+ T cells from blood. For the CDR3, the DNA is TGTGCCAGCCTAGGGACAGGGGGTAGAGAGACCCAGTACTTC. Its protein is CASLGTGGRETQYF.